Here is one T cell receptor beta chain with its context. Its matching antigen is unknown. These data originate in a study of cytomegalovirus exposure and HLA in healthy donors. Study background: About 179 million T cells yielded 90 million to 130 million unique TCR beta sequences in earlier analysis. Whole-study findings and limits: Several V segments, TRBV6-2 and TRBV6-3 among them, could not be told apart and were dropped.

This CDR3 is built from 16 residues. The J segment lost 7 bases and the V segment lost 4 bases, leaving 10 bases of the junction unmatched. Germline loops: CDR1 MNHEY, CDR2 SVGAGI. Vbeta (60) and Jbeta (13) primers were used in the PCR. Sequenced by immunoSEQ multiplex PCR; TCRdb stores in-frame clones only, minus some. The sample lists about 160,000 clones; around 88% were seen once. This rearrangement joins TRBV6-5 to TRBJ1-5, with 10 bases matching TRBD1. The clonotype comes from a woman in her twenties or thirties in good health and CMV-seronegative. Sequencing used PBMCs. CDR3 nucleotide sequence: TGTGCCAGCAGTTCCCTGGGACAGGGGAGTGGACAGCCCCAGCATTTT. Translation gives CASSSLGQGSGQPQHF.